What follows are 31 T cell receptor beta chains derived from one specimen sequenced in a study of regulatory T cells in long-lasting Graves disease (dated by TCRdb to 2020 to 2023). The library was built by means of multiplex PCR. Sequencing used an Illumina HiSeq 4000. iRepertoire HTBI primers and Arm-PCR amplification of CDR3 regions were used to construct TCR beta libraries. The public reads were run again by TCRdb, first through fastp at Q25 and then through MiXCR, and only productive beta chains were kept. Here each entry gathers all rows of one CDR3 protein and keeps the most common genes and DNA. The sample table shows some 320,000 distinct CDR3 sequences, and over 15% are seen once. The top ten clones comprise 35% to 45% of the sample. This specimen's time point label, per the study, means: newly diagnosed GD, antithyroid drugs for less than 3 months. For both TCR sequencing and RNA sequencing, RNA was extracted from PBMCs using TRIzol.

Sequencing was performed on peripheral blood mononuclear cells (PBMCs), taken at new diagnosis, from a patient treated with antithyroid drugs. The receptor set was obtained from a female donor with Graves disease.

This clonotype came up many times. V usage is TRBV29-1 and J usage is TRBJ1-1; tentatively, D is TRBD1 (5 bases). CDR1 is SQVTM, CDR2 ANQGSEA, per germline. The germline V and J ends were trimmed by 5 bases and 5 bases, with 18 bases remaining between them. The CDR3 has 14 amino acids. The CDR3 spells CSVLHGGFATEAFF. In DNA, the CDR3 is TGCAGCGTTTTACATGGGGGTTTCGCTACTGAAGCTTTCTTT.

At least ten counts were recorded for this clonotype. The V call is TRBV6-1, the J call TRBJ2-5; TRBD2 matches at 12 bases. The V segment lost 6 bases and the J segment 5 bases; nucleotides outside the gene matches: 16. From germline, CDR1 is MNHNS and CDR2 SASEGT. The CDR3 is 18 residues long. The CDR3 DNA is TGTGCCAGCAGCCAAGGGCTAGCGGGAGGGCCTAGTATGGAGACCCAGTACTTC. The encoded protein is CASSQGLAGGPSMETQYF.

The sample holds many counts of this clonotype. The V gene is TRBV6-5, the J gene TRBJ2-7; D is possibly TRBD1 or TRBD2 (6 bases each). The V gene lost 2 bases and the J gene lost 1 base, with 21 bases spanning the gap. In germline, CDR1 is MNHEY, CDR2 SVGAGI. This CDR3 region has 18 residues. The CDR3 nucleotides read TGTGCCAGCAGTTACGGGGGGACCCCCAGGGGAGTTTCCTACGAGCAGTACTTC. Translating it yields CASSYGGTPRGVSYEQYF.

This rearrangement joins TRBV20-1 to TRBJ1-1; D is unclear. Trimming left V 6 bases short and J 9 bases short, with 20 bases between. This CDR3 contains 13 residues. Per the germline V gene, CDR1 is DFQATT and CDR2 is SNEGSKA (reference sequence). The CDR3 loop reads CSAEISGGPQAFF. The CDR3 nucleotides are TGCAGTGCCGAGATTTCGGGAGGGCCGCAAGCTTTCTTT.

The V and J genes are TRBV12-5 and TRBJ1-1, with D tentatively TRBD1 (6 bases). Germline V gene lookup returns CDR1 LGHNT and CDR2 FRNRAP. The V gene lost 7 bases and the J gene lost 4 bases, with 16 bases spanning the gap. This CDR3 spans 14 amino acids. CDR3 sequence reads: CASALTGTLTEAFF. For the CDR3, the DNA is TGTGCTAGTGCCCTCACCGGGACACTCACTGAAGCTTTCTTT.

The chain uses TRBV11-2 and TRBJ2-7, with a possible D match to TRBD1 (5 bases). CDR3 length: 15 residues. V lost 5 bases and J 2 bases, leaving 16 bases between the germline ends. Germline V lookup: CDR1 SGHAT, CDR2 FQNNGV. CDR3 in amino acids: CASSLSTGHPYEQYF. CDR3 bases: TGTGCCAGCAGCCTTAGTACAGGACACCCCTACGAGCAGTACTTC.

This chain connects TRBV6-1 to TRBJ2-5; 9 nucleotides align to TRBD2. V was clipped by 11 bases and J by 4 bases; unmatched bases: 8. CDR3 size: 13 residues. Germline CDR1 is MNHNS and CDR2 is SASEGT. CDR3 nucleotides: TGTGCCGGCGGGGGGGGGCGCGGAGAGACCCAGTACTTC. It yields the protein CAGGGGRGETQYF.

A note on this clonotype: It may be a read error: a sequence one base away is much more abundant. This is likely a read error, given that the CDR3 carries no conserved phenylalanine or tryptophan at its end. This chain uses TRBV5-1 with TRBJ1-4, with D perhaps matching TRBD1 (6 bases). The CDR3 has 15 amino acids. V lost 0 bases and J 0 bases, leaving 6 bases between the germline ends. The germline gives CDR1 SGHRS, CDR2 YFSETQ. The CDR3 region is CASSLDRATNEKLFL. The CDR3 DNA reads TGCGCCAGCAGCTTGGACAGGGCAACTAATGAAAAACTGTTTTTG.

This clonotype came up many times. CDR3 sequence (DNA): TGTGCCAGCAGTTTAGGGGGCTGGCAGCCCCAGCATTTT. Residues: CASSLGGWQPQHF. The gene calls are TRBV27 and TRBJ1-5; tentatively, D is TRBD1 (6 bases). Trimming removed 2 bases from V and 7 bases from J, with 9 bases in between. CDR1 MNHEY and CDR2 SMNVEV come from the germline V gene (reference sequence). The CDR3 has 13 residues.

This clonotype was counted only a few times. The chain is built from TRBV29-1 and TRBJ1-3, with D possibly matching TRBD1 (6 bases). CDR1 is SQVTM, CDR2 ANQGSEA, per germline. CDR3 size: 15 residues. V was clipped by 4 bases and J by 0 bases, with 13 bases between them. The CDR3: CSVGYTGSSGNTIYF. CDR3 nucleotides: TGCAGCGTTGGGTACACAGGGAGCTCTGGAAACACCATATATTTT.

This clonotype was seen at least ten times. The chain combines TRBV27 with TRBJ2-5; 9 nucleotides match TRBD2. J was trimmed by 10 bases and V by 0 bases; bases with no gene match: 6. Germline values: CDR1 MNHEY, CDR2 SMNVEV (reference sequence). There are 14 residues in the CDR3. The CDR3 nucleotides are TGTGCCAGCAGTTTATCGGCTAGCGGGGTGGACCAGTACTTC. Protein sequence: CASSLSASGVDQYF.

This clonotype was counted at least ten times. V gene TRBV19 combines with J gene TRBJ2-3, with 8 bases that match TRBD2. V lost 5 bases to trimming and J lost 7 bases; unmatched junction nucleotides: 11. Germline CDR1 and CDR2: LNHDA and SQIVND (reference sequence). This CDR3 comprises 15 residues. This CDR3 reads CASSRAGTSRNTQYF. The CDR3 DNA is TGTGCCAGTAGTCGCGCCGGGACTAGTCGTAATACGCAGTATTTT. Using reference TRBV19 and TRBJ2-3 for the parts outside the CDR3, the full variable domain is DGGITQSPKYLFRKEGQNVTLSCEQNLNHDAMYWYRQDPGQGLRLIYYSQIVNDFQKGDIAEGYSVSREKKESFPLTVTSAQKNPTAFYLCASSRAGTSRNTQYFGPGTRLTVL.

The J gene is TRBJ1-2, the V gene TRBV9, with D perhaps matching TRBD1 (5 bases). The CDR3 is 14 residues long. From germline, CDR1 is SGDLS and CDR2 YYNGEE. Trimming stripped 1 base from V and 4 bases from J, with 11 bases between. Here the CDR3 reads CASSVKGKGYGYTF. CDR3 sequence (DNA): TGTGCCAGCAGCGTAAAGGGGAAAGGCTATGGCTACACCTTC. The variable domain in full, completed from reference TRBV9 and TRBJ1-2, reads DSGVTQTPKHLITATGQRVTLRCSPRSGDLSVYWYQQSLDQGLQFLIQYYNGEERAKGNILERFSAQQFPDLHSELNLSSLELGDSALYFCASSVKGKGYGYTFGSGTRLTVV.

This clonotype was seen repeatedly, ten times or more. The V and J genes are TRBV19 and TRBJ2-7; D may be TRBD2 (7 bases). The CDR3 extends over 17 amino acids. CDR1 is LNHDA and CDR2 is SQIVND in the germline V gene (reference sequence). V was trimmed by 6 bases and J by 4 bases, leaving 25 bases between them. CDR3 nucleotides: TGTGCCAGTAGCCCCGGCGGGGGCCCTAAGATTGGATACGAGCAGTACTTC. Translated, it gives CASSPGGGPKIGYEQYF.

This clonotype occurred many times. The rearrangement joins TRBV9 to TRBJ1-5, with D possibly being TRBD1 (6 bases). Germline CDR1 and CDR2: SGDLS and YYNGEE. Trimming stripped 4 bases from V and 7 bases from J, with 21 bases between. This CDR3 is built from 16 residues. Here the CDR3 reads CASSQGTPTGNQPQHF. CDR3 DNA sequence: TGTGCCAGCAGCCAAGGAACACCCACAGGGAACCAGCCCCAGCATTTT.

V gene TRBV20-1 combines with J gene TRBJ1-4, with D unresolved. There are 13 residues in the CDR3. Trimming took off 0 bases at V and 7 bases at J, with 9 bases between the two ends. Per the germline V gene, CDR1 is DFQATT and CDR2 is SNEGSKA (reference sequence). This CDR3 reads CSARDLPGEKLFF. The CDR3 nucleotides are TGCAGTGCTAGAGATCTACCCGGTGAAAAACTGTTTTTT.

This clonotype was counted many times. The chain links TRBV6-1 to TRBJ1-1; D not certain. Between the trimmed V and J ends, which lost 3 bases and 0 bases, there was a span of 11 bases. The CDR3 contains 15 residues. The germline V gene has CDR1 MNHNS and CDR2 SASEGT. The CDR3 loop reads CASSEGWQMNTEAFF. In nucleotides, the CDR3 is TGTGCCAGCAGTGAGGGGTGGCAGATGAACACTGAAGCTTTCTTT.

This clonotype has ten or more counts. V is TRBV6-2 or TRBV6-3 and J is TRBJ1-4; D may be TRBD1 (5 bases). Between the trimmed V and J ends, which lost 2 bases and 2 bases, there was a span of 6 bases. Germline V CDR1 and CDR2: MNHEY, SVGEGT. This CDR3 comprises 14 residues. The CDR3 is CASSYRDTNEKLFF. CDR3 nucleotides: TGTGCCAGCAGTTACCGGGACACTAATGAAAAACTGTTTTTT.

This clonotype was counted ten times or more. The chain employs TRBV13 and TRBJ2-6; 8 bases line up with TRBD1. This CDR3 comprises 19 residues. CDR1 is PRHDT and CDR2 is FYEKMQ in the germline V gene (reference sequence). Trimming cost V 5 bases and J 0 bases; bases outside gene matches: 12. In DNA, the CDR3 is TGTGCCAGCAGCGCACCCGGGACAGGATCTCTCTCTGGGGCCAACGTCCTGACTTTC. Translated: CASSAPGTGSLSGANVLTF.

A few counts support this clonotype. V usage is TRBV9 and J usage is TRBJ2-5, with a possible D match to TRBD2 (5 bases). V lost 0 bases and J lost 5, with 14 bases in between. CDR3 length: 15 residues. The germline gives CDR1 SGDLS, CDR2 YYNGEE. This CDR3 reads CASSVGEWTWETQYF. Written as DNA, the CDR3 is TGTGCCAGCAGCGTAGGGGAGTGGACGTGGGAGACCCAGTACTTC.

The chain uses TRBV28 and TRBJ1-5, with 7 bases matching TRBD1. The CDR3 is 16 residues long. J lost 6 bases, V lost 5 bases, and 13 bases had no gene match. CDR1 is MDHEN and CDR2 is SYDVKM in the germline V gene. The CDR3: CASSPRQGLGSQPQHF. As DNA, the CDR3 is TGTGCCAGCAGTCCACGACAGGGTTTAGGCAGTCAGCCCCAGCATTTT.

This clonotype was observed at least ten times. The chain has TRBV27 and TRBJ1-4; 11 bases fit TRBD1. CDR3 length equals 15 residues. Trimming removed 4 bases from V and 8 bases from J; junction bases left unmatched: 6. From germline, CDR1 is MNHEY and CDR2 SMNVEV (reference sequence). The CDR3 DNA reads TGTGCCAGCAGTTCGGACAGGGGGCTTAGAGAAAAACTGTTTTTT. Protein product: CASSSDRGLREKLFF.

This clonotype has at least ten counts. The rearrangement joins TRBV15 to TRBJ1-4; D unclear. Germline V gene sequence: CDR1 LNHNV, CDR2 YYDKDF (reference sequence). The CDR3 extends over 18 amino acids. Trimming cost V 1 base and J 4 bases, with 19 bases left between them. For the CDR3, the DNA is TGTGCCACCAGCAGAGCAGGTGGTCCCGGGAGGGTTAATGAAAAACTGTTTTTT. This translates into CATSRAGGPGRVNEKLFF.

A remark on this clonotype: A much larger clone lies one base from this, so it may be a read error. The chain has TRBV12-3 or TRBV12-4 and TRBJ2-1; D is unclear. V was cut by 3 bases and J by 10 bases, with 13 bases left in between. CDR3 size: 13 residues. CDR3 loop: CASSLVDSGEQFF. Here the CDR3 DNA reads TGTGCCAGCAGTTTGGTGGATTCCGGCGAGCAGTTCTTC.

The chain combines TRBV5-1 with TRBJ2-7, with a tentative D call TRBD1 (5 bases). Germline loops: CDR1 SGHRS, CDR2 YFSETQ. This CDR3 contains 13 residues. V was clipped by 3 bases and J by 1 base, with 8 bases between them. The CDR3 loop reads CASSSDRSYEQYF. For the CDR3, the DNA is TGCGCCAGCAGCTCCGACAGATCCTACGAGCAGTACTTC.

The chain recombines TRBV7-9 with TRBJ2-3; the D gene is possibly TRBD1 (5 bases). CDR1 is SEHNR, CDR2 FQNEAQ, per germline (reference sequence). This CDR3 contains 15 residues. Trimming stripped 7 bases from V and 1 base from J, with 15 bases between. The CDR3 is CASTRVRSGTDTQYF. The CDR3 DNA reads as TGTGCCAGCACCAGGGTACGGAGCGGCACAGATACGCAGTATTTT.

This chain uses TRBV12-3 or TRBV12-4 with TRBJ2-1; 7 bases are a match to TRBD2. The CDR3 consists of 13 residues. The junction had 9 bases not matched to a gene; V was cut back by 3 bases and J by 13 bases. CDR3 loop: CASSLGRGETQFF. Here the CDR3 DNA reads TGTGCCAGCAGTTTGGGTCGGGGGGAGACCCAGTTCTTC.

This clonotype was observed many times. The chain couples TRBV27 to TRBJ2-4; TRBD2 matches at 11 bases. This CDR3 has 22 residues. V shed 6 bases, J shed 3 bases, and the junction held 25 bases outside the gene matches. The germline gives CDR1 MNHEY, CDR2 SMNVEV (reference sequence). CDR3 protein: CASRKGTEDQLAGAGGKNIQYF. CDR3 bases: TGTGCCAGCAGAAAAGGGACGGAAGACCAACTAGCGGGAGCTGGGGGCAAAAACATTCAGTACTTC.

This clonotype has ten or more counts. J is TRBJ2-7 and V is TRBV7-2; D not certain. This CDR3 comprises 14 residues. Looked up from germline, CDR1 is SGHTA and CDR2 is FQGNSA. V lost 5 bases and J 2 bases, leaving 13 bases between the germline ends. The CDR3, as DNA: TGTGCCAGCAGCAGGTCTCCCAGCACCTACGAGCAGTACTTC. Amino acid sequence: CASSRSPSTYEQYF.

There are many counts of this clonotype. This chain links TRBV12-3 or TRBV12-4 with TRBJ2-7; 7 bases map to TRBD1. This CDR3 contains 14 residues. V shed 3 bases, J shed 7 bases, and the junction held 9 bases outside the gene matches. The CDR3: CASSFTSTGKEQYF. The CDR3 DNA sequence: TGTGCCAGCAGTTTTACATCGACAGGGAAAGAGCAGTACTTC.

This chain uses TRBV10-2 with TRBJ1-1, with D possibly matching TRBD1 (6 bases). Trimming stripped 6 bases from V and 1 base from J, with 15 bases between. The CDR3 sequence is 15 residues long. CDR1 and CDR2 (germline): WSHSY, SAAADI. The CDR3 sequence: CASRGAWGANTEAFF. The CDR3 DNA reads TGCGCCAGCAGGGGGGCTTGGGGCGCGAACACTGAAGCTTTCTTT.